This T cell receptor beta chain was captured in a study of shared clonotypes between healthy human individuals (dated by TCRdb to about 2020). About the full investigation: The cohort included a few men and a couple of women between 18 and 49 years of age. For each donor, CD4 naive and CD4 memory were each given three plates, CD8 naive was given two plates, and CD8 memory was given one plate. To estimate repertoire size and how much clonotypes are shared between individuals, the study performed deep sequencing of blood TCR repertoires from roughly five healthy adults. To increase sequencing depth and limit assay-specific biases, TCR repertoire library preparation and sequencing were carried out by different laboratories using diverse techniques. Each donor's leukapheresis produced roughly between roughly 0.9 and 9 billion PBMCs.

This clone came up once. What antigen it recognizes has not been identified. No much larger clonotype is one base removed from it; base qualities were not supplied. Healthy HIV-negative adults with no recently reported acute infections or vaccinations were included as donors. Only Caucasian adults living in Nashville, Tennessee, USA were represented among the donors. CD4+ T cells were enriched through magnetic negative selection, after which naive cells were positively selected on CD45RA and the remaining negative fraction served as the memory subset. Blood was collected by leukapheresis, and PBMCs were isolated by Ficoll-Histopaque density gradient centrifugation and then cryopreserved in liquid nitrogen vapor phase. Analytical flow cytometry was used to check the purity and quantity of each magnetically sorted T cell population. Genomic DNA was isolated from every sorted fraction and measured by UV absorbance on a Nanodrop 2000c.

The junction carries 7 bases between V and J, which are trimmed by 4 bases and 2 bases respectively. Inclusive of the bounding cysteine and phenylalanine, the CDR3 is 13 residues long. Of all the DNA, just the CDR3 is kept, 39 bases in frame from base 1. As encoded in the germline V gene, CDR1 is LGHNA while CDR2 is YNFKEQ. Using the deep immunoSEQ assay, TCR CDR3 regions were amplified from genomic DNA by multiplex PCR. For each cell subset, the extracted genomic DNA was distributed evenly across all wells of several immunoSEQ 96-well plates, and each plate served as one replicate. Each replicate PCR for sorted subsets received roughly 200 ng genomic DNA, equal to roughly 30,000 T cell genomes. Purified libraries were quantified with a Qubit 3.0 fluorometer, sized on a Bioanalyzer 2100, and re-quantified with the KAPA Library Quantification kit. Each immunoSEQ 96-well plate was sequenced on its own single-read 150-cycle Illumina NextSeq 550 flow cell. The authors' pipeline ran thus. Because the immunoSEQ output held only junctional sequences and lacked quality scores, the filtering could not match the filtering applied to full-length reads. To assign V/J genes and CDR3, sequences were annotated using PyIR, a Python wrapper for IgBLAST v1.9, with IMGT germline references. Reads were filtered out if the reads had weak V/J assignments (E-value above 1e-6), no CDR3, stop codons, out-of-frame junctions, or ambiguous translated residues. A V3J clonotype was defined by an identical inferred V gene, J gene, and CDR3 amino acid sequence. Percentage overlap between repertoires was computed as shared unique clonotypes divided by the size of the smaller repertoire. RTK rarefaction, the Chao1 estimator, and Recon v2.1 estimates of unobserved clonotypes were used to assess repertoire richness. OLGA was used to compute generation probabilities for all TCRbeta clonotypes that the gDNA method yielded from a few donors. TCRdb re-hosts the immuneACCESS table, in-frame sequences only. Its copies lack some clones; in the studies checked, an unresolved V gene accounts for under half of them, and the cause for the rest is not known. V and J calls and clone size come straight from that table; D and trimming were deduced from the DNA. The sample profile shows approximately 330,000 clones; around 79% of them were found once. The top ten clones comprise under 11% of the sample.

Overall study results and their limits: Across a handful of donors, approximately 5% of naive CD4, roughly 3.3% of naive CD8, about 2% of memory CD4, and about 0.44% of memory CD8 clonotypes were shared. Rarefaction of sorted-subset datasets indicated incomplete sequencing despite the large sequencing depth. Pairwise subsampling led to the expectation that sequencing depth would affect the degree of clonotype sharing among donors. The genetic and exposure-history diversity represented was limited by the small number of donors. Compared with non-shared clonotypes, clonotypes shared by all four sorted-subset donors had higher generation probabilities. Estimated clonotype richness was generally larger for naive than for memory subsets. Sampling was restricted to blood, and TCR repertoires in tissue are likely to differ from TCR repertoires in blood.

The sequence is built from TRBV4-2 and TRBJ2-3, with the D gene call left open. Sequences were obtained from memory CD4+ T cells sorted from blood. The cell subset or site label, as the study defines it: CD45RA-negative fraction. The sequence was collected from a man aged 25 to 45 in good health. The CDR3 is CASSPRLTDTQYF. The DNA is as follows: TGTGCCAGCAGCCCTCGCCTCACAGATACGCAGTATTTT.